These 4 T cell receptor beta chains originate from one sample sequenced in a study of PD-L1 blockade in urothelial cancer. Profiled with immunoSEQ multiplex PCR; TCRdb holds only in-frame clones, not every one. The top ten clones hold 3% to 3.5% of a sample with tens of thousands of clones, roughly 86% of them seen once. The sample consisted of PBMCs, taken around atezolizumab (anti-PD-L1) treatment. The source is a man in his 70s with urothelial cancer.

The rearrangement joins TRBV7-3 to TRBJ2-1; 8 nucleotides match TRBD2. CDR1 is SGHTA and CDR2 is FQGTGA in the germline V gene. V lost 4 bases, J lost 10 bases, and 15 bases stayed unmatched. This CDR3 comprises 16 residues. CDR3 nucleotides: TGTGCCAGCAGCTCATCCGGGACTAGGGCCTTGCGGGAGCAGTTCTTC. This gives the protein CASSSSGTRALREQFF.

The rearrangement links TRBV4-3 to TRBJ1-1; 8 positions agree with TRBD1. The CDR3 is made up of 14 amino acids. The trim removed 0 bases at V and 7 bases at J, leaving 4 bases unmatched. CDR1 and CDR2 from the germline V gene are LGHNA and YSLEER. The CDR3 loop reads CASSQDSGGIEAFF. The CDR3 bases are TGCGCCAGCAGCCAAGACTCAGGGGGCATTGAAGCTTTCTTT.

The chain has TRBV19 and TRBJ1-5; no reliable D call. This CDR3 region has 14 residues. CDR1 and CDR2 from the germline V gene are LNHDA and SQIVND (reference sequence). The V and J ends lost 2 bases and 0 bases respectively, with 5 bases between them. The CDR3 nucleotides are TGTGCCAGTAGTATATCGTCTAGCAATCAGCCCCAGCATTTT. It encodes CASSISSSNQPQHF.

The chain carries TRBV5-1 and TRBJ2-1; possible D gene TRBD1, 5 bases. The CDR3 sequence is 14 residues long. Germline values: CDR1 SGHRS, CDR2 YFSETQ. Trimming left V 0 bases short and J 6 bases short, with 10 bases between. CDR3 in amino acids: CASSLGGNSNEQFF. CDR3 coding DNA: TGCGCCAGCAGCTTGGGGGGCAACAGCAATGAGCAGTTCTTC.